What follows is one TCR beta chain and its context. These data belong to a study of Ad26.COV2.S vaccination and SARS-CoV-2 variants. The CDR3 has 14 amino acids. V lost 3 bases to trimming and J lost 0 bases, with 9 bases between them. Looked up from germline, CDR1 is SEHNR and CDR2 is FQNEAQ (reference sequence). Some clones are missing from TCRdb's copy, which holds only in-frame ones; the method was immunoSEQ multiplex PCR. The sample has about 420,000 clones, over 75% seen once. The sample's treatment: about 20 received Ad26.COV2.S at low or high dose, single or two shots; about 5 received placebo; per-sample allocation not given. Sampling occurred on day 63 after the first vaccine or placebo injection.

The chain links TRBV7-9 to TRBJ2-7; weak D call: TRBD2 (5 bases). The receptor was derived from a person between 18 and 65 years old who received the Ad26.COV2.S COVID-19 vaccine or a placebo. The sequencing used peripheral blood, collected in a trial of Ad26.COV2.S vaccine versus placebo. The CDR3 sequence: CASSFRGNSYEQYF. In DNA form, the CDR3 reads TGTGCCAGCAGCTTCAGAGGGAACTCCTACGAGCAGTACTTC.